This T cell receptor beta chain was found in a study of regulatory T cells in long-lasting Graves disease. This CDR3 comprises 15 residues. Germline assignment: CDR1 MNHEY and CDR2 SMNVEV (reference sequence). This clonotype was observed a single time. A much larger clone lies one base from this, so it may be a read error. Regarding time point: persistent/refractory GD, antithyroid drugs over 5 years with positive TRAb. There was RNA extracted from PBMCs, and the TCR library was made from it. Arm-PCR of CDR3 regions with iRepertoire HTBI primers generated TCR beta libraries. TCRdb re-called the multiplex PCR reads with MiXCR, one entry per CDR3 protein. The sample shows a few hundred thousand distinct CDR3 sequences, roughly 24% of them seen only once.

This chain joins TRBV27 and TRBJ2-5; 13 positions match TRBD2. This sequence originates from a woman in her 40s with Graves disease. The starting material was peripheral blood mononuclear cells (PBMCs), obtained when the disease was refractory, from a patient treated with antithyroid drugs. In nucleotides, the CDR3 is TGTACCAGCAGTAAACTAGCGGGAGGGCCCGAGACCCAGTACTTC. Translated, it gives CTSSKLAGGPETQYF.